The 21 T cell receptor beta chains below come from one sample, sequenced in a study of blood T cells in healthy people across ages. Using a J-beta primer mix together with a sample-barcoded 5' primer, a second PCR was run for roughly 7 to 12 cycles. TCRdb re-called the 5' RACE reads through MiXCR, storing one row per CDR3 protein. The sample contains hundreds of thousands of distinct CDR3 sequences, about 30% of which appear only once. Sequencing was performed on blood. The receptors were sampled from a woman aged 80 or over in good health.

This chain joins TRBV15 and TRBJ2-7; 7 nucleotides line up with TRBD2. The V segment lost 3 bases and the J segment 2 bases; nucleotides outside the gene matches: 7. Germline CDR1 reads LNHNV; CDR2 reads YYDKDF (reference sequence). CDR3 length: 15 amino acids. The CDR3 bases are TGTGCCACCAGCAGGGGGGGGACTGCAGCCTACGAGCAGTACTTC. Its protein product is CATSRGGTAAYEQYF. The complete variable domain, with remaining parts taken from reference TRBV15 and TRBJ2-7, reads DAMVIQNPRYQVTQFGKPVTLSCSQTLNHNVMYWYQQKSSQAPKLLFHYYDKDFNNEADTPDNFQSRRPNTSFCFLDIRSPGLGDTAMYLCATSRGGTAAYEQYFGPGTRLTVT.

This clonotype was counted many times. The rearrangement uses TRBV12-3 or TRBV12-4 and TRBJ2-7; 8 bases line up with TRBD2. J gave up 3 bases and V 0 bases, and 7 bases lay outside the gene matches. The CDR3 has 16 amino acids. CDR3 amino acids: CASSLAGRGGVYEQYF. CDR3 nucleotide sequence: TGTGCCAGCAGTTTAGCGGGTCGGGGGGGCGTCTACGAGCAGTACTTC.

This clonotype was counted a single time. The V gene is TRBV4-1, the J gene TRBJ2-3; a possible D gene is TRBD1 (5 bases). CDR1 MGHRA and CDR2 YSYEKL come from the germline V gene. This CDR3 contains 18 residues. Trimming stripped 4 bases from V and 0 bases from J, with 20 bases between. The DNA for the CDR3 is TGCGCCAGCAGCCTCCAGACAGCTTCGGACACTAGCACAGATACGCAGTATTTT. Amino acid sequence: CASSLQTASDTSTDTQYF.

The rearrangement links TRBV5-1 to TRBJ2-5; D uncertain. V was cut by 5 bases and J by 2 bases, with 7 bases left in between. This CDR3 region has 12 residues. Germline V lookup: CDR1 SGHRS, CDR2 YFSETQ. In nucleotides, the CDR3 is TGCGCCAGCAGTGGGCAACAAGAGACCCAGTACTTC. This translates into CASSGQQETQYF.

This clonotype was detected many times. The V gene is TRBV27, the J gene TRBJ2-1, with D unclear. Germline V gene sequence: CDR1 MNHEY, CDR2 SMNVEV (reference sequence). The germline V and J ends were trimmed by 8 bases and 3 bases, with 11 bases remaining between them. The CDR3 spans 13 residues. CDR3 loop: CASLGSLYNEQFF. Written as DNA, the CDR3 is TGTGCCAGCCTCGGGTCCCTCTACAATGAGCAGTTCTTC.

Comments on this clonotype: A clone one base away is much larger, so this may be a read error. The conserved closing phenylalanine or tryptophan is absent in this CDR3, likely reflecting a read error. The rearrangement joins TRBV20-1 to TRBJ1-6; perhaps TRBD1 as D (6 bases). CDR3 size: 15 residues. CDR1 and CDR2 (germline): DFQATT, SNEGSKA (reference sequence). The CDR3 is CSAGTTDSYNSPLHC. The CDR3 DNA is TGCAGCGCCGGGACAACAGATTCCTATAATTCACCCCTCCACTGT.

The V call is TRBV30, the J call TRBJ2-1; TRBD1 or TRBD2 may be the D gene (5 bases each). This CDR3 contains 12 residues. V lost 6 bases and J lost 13, with 19 bases in between. The germline V gene has CDR1 GTSNPN and CDR2 SVGIG (reference sequence). CDR3 protein: CACPKGRETQFF. The CDR3 nucleotides read TGTGCCTGTCCGAAGGGGAGAGAGACCCAGTTCTTC.

In its sample, this clonotype was seen many times. The chain is built from TRBV20-1 and TRBJ1-6; 7 nucleotides align to TRBD1. CDR3 length equals 13 residues. The V gene end was trimmed by 6 bases and the J gene end by 7 bases; junction bases not matched to a gene: 6. From germline, CDR1 is DFQATT and CDR2 SNEGSKA (reference sequence). The CDR3 region is CSATTGRNSPLHF. For the CDR3, the DNA is TGCAGTGCCACGACAGGGAGGAATTCACCCCTCCACTTT.

This clonotype was counted only a few times. The V gene is TRBV5-1, the J gene TRBJ2-5; the match to TRBD2 covers 7 bases. Germline values: CDR1 SGHRS, CDR2 YFSETQ. V lost 4 bases and J lost 5; bases outside the gene matches: 5. The CDR3 runs to 13 residues. The CDR3 DNA is TGCGCCAGCAGCACCCACGGGGGGGAGACCCAGTACTTC. This encodes CASSTHGGETQYF.

The V and J genes are TRBV7-2 and TRBJ2-1, with 7 bases identical to TRBD2. The trim removed 5 bases at V and 2 bases at J, leaving 6 bases unmatched. Germline-derived CDR1 and CDR2 are SGHTA and FQGNSA. CDR3 length equals 15 residues. Here the CDR3 reads CASSTTGTTYNEQFF. The CDR3 DNA is TGTGCCAGCAGCACTACCGGGACTACCTACAATGAGCAGTTCTTC.

This clonotype has more than one count but fewer than ten. The gene calls are TRBV5-1 and TRBJ1-1; D is undetermined. There are 14 residues in the CDR3. Between the trimmed V and J ends, which lost 1 base and 0 bases, there was a span of 7 bases. Germline V CDR1 and CDR2: SGHRS, YFSETQ. The DNA of the CDR3 is TGCGCCAGCAGCTTGCAGTTCATGAACACTGAAGCTTTCTTT. Translation gives CASSLQFMNTEAFF.

This clonotype was seen repeatedly, ten times or more. The chain combines TRBV12-3 or TRBV12-4 with TRBJ2-1; either TRBD1 or TRBD2 may fit D (5 bases each). Trimming stripped 3 bases from V and 2 bases from J, with 8 bases between. The CDR3 is 14 amino acids. The CDR3 bases are TGTGCCAGCAGTTTCCGGGGCACCTACAATGAGCAGTTCTTC. It codes for CASSFRGTYNEQFF.

In this sample, this clonotype turned up a few times. V gene TRBV6-2 or TRBV6-3 combines with J gene TRBJ1-1; the D gene is possibly TRBD1 (6 bases). The germline gives CDR1 MNHEY, CDR2 SVGEGT. The CDR3 is 14 residues long. With 6 bases removed from V and 3 bases from J, the gap between germline ends came to 14 bases. The DNA for the CDR3 is TGTGCCAGCAGGACCAGGGGCTGGGACACTGAAGCTTTCTTT. This sequence encodes CASRTRGWDTEAFF.

In its sample, this clonotype was seen many times. The chain uses TRBV3-1 and TRBJ2-3; no clear D. Germline V gene lookup returns CDR1 LGHDT and CDR2 YNNKEL (reference sequence). The CDR3 is made up of 14 amino acids. Trimming left V 4 bases short and J 5 bases short, with 13 bases between. CDR3 loop: CASSLEQVRDTQYF. The DNA for the CDR3 is TGTGCCAGCAGCCTCGAGCAGGTTCGAGATACGCAGTATTTT.

This clonotype has a handful of counts. The chain uses TRBV5-1 and TRBJ1-1; D remains ambiguous. Between the trimmed V and J ends, which lost 4 bases and 5 bases, there was a span of 6 bases. Per germline, CDR1 SGHRS and CDR2 YFSETQ. This CDR3 region has 11 residues. Here the CDR3 reads CASSIGTEAFF. The CDR3 region has the DNA TGCGCCAGCAGCATCGGTACTGAAGCTTTCTTT.

The V and J genes are TRBV7-9 and TRBJ2-1, with 9 bases lining up with TRBD1. Germline V gene data show CDR1 as SEHNR and CDR2 as FQNEAQ (reference sequence). V was clipped by 5 bases and J by 6 bases; unmatched bases: 14. The CDR3 runs to 17 residues. This CDR3 is CASSISPTRDRANEQFF. CDR3 sequence (DNA): TGTGCCAGCAGCATCTCACCAACAAGGGACAGGGCCAATGAGCAGTTCTTC.

The chain carries TRBV5-1 and TRBJ2-7, with 9 bases matching TRBD1. Germline lookup yields CDR1 SGHRS and CDR2 YFSETQ. The CDR3 has 15 residues. The J segment lost 3 bases and the V segment lost 3 bases, leaving 7 bases of the junction unmatched. The DNA of the CDR3 is TGCGCCAGCAGCTCGACGGGACAGGGCTACTACGAGCAGTACTTC. Translating it yields CASSSTGQGYYEQYF.

The chain uses TRBV19 and TRBJ2-1, with TRBD2 matching over 10 bases. V was pared by 6 bases and J by 2 bases, with 7 bases of the junction left unmatched. The germline gives CDR1 LNHDA, CDR2 SQIVND (reference sequence). CDR3 length: 16 residues. Here the CDR3 DNA reads TGTGCCAGTAGCCCCGCTAGCGGGAGCCCCTACAATGAGCAGTTCTTC. Residues: CASSPASGSPYNEQFF.

This clonotype was observed a handful of times. This clone may be a read error of a much larger clone one base away. This chain uses TRBV20-1 with TRBJ1-2, with unresolved D. V was shortened by 7 bases and J by 4 bases, with 10 bases between the two germline ends. Germline CDR1 and CDR2: DFQATT and SNEGSKA (reference sequence). The CDR3 totals 11 residues. CDR3 sequence reads: CSGPPGYGYTF. Here the CDR3 DNA reads TGCAGTGGCCCCCCTGGCTATGGCTACACCTTC.

The rearrangement links TRBV3-1 to TRBJ1-2, with D hard to call. Germline-derived CDR1 and CDR2 are LGHDT and YNNKEL (reference sequence). V was pared by 0 bases and J by 0 bases, with 8 bases between. CDR3 size: 15 residues. The CDR3 reads CASSQDLATNYGYTF. DNA for the CDR3: TGTGCCAGCAGCCAAGATCTAGCGACTAACTATGGCTACACCTTC.

This clonotype was counted ten times or more. The rearrangement links TRBV20-1 to TRBJ1-2, with unresolved D. V lost 0 bases and J 7 bases, leaving 9 bases between the germline ends. CDR1 is DFQATT, CDR2 SNEGSKA, per germline (reference sequence). This CDR3 spans 12 amino acids. CDR3 nucleotides: TGCAGTGCTAGAGATGACCACGCTGGCTACACCTTC. Translating it yields CSARDDHAGYTF.